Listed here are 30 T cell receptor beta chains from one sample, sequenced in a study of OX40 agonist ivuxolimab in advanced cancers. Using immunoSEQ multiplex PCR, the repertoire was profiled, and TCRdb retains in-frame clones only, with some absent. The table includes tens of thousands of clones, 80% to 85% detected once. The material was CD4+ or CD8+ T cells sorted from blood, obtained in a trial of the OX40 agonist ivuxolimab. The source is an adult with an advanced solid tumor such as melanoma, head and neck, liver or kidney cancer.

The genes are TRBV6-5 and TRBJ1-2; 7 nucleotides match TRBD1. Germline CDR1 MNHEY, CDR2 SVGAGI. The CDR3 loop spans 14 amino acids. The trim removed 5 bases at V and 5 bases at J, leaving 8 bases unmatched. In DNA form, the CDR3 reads TGTGCCAGCAGTAGACAGGGCCGAGAATATGGCTACACCTTC. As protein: CASSRQGREYGYTF.

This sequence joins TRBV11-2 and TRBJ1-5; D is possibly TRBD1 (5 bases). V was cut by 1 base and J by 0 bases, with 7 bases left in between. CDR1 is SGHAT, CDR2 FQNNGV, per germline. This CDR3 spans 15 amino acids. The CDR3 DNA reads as TGTGCCAGCAGCTTAGGGGGGGGTAGCAATCAGCCCCAGCATTTT. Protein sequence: CASSLGGGSNQPQHF.

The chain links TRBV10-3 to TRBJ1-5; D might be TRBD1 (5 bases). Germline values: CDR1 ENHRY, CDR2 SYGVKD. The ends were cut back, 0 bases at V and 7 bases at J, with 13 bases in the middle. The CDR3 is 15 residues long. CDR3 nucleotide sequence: TGTGCCATCAGTGAGTCTAAGGGGCTCGGGCAGCCCCAGCATTTT. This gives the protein CAISESKGLGQPQHF.

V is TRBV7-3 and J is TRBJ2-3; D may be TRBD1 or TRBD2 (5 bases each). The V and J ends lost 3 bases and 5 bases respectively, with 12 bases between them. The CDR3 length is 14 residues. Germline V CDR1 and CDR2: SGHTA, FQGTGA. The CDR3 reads CASSFGGWEDTQYF. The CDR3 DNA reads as TGTGCCAGCAGCTTTGGGGGTTGGGAAGATACGCAGTATTTT.

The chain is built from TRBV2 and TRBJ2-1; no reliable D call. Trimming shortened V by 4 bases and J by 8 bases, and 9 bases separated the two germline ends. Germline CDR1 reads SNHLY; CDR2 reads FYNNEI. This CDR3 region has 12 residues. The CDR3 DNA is TGTGCCAGCAGTGTTCAGATCGATGAGCAGTTCTTC. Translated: CASSVQIDEQFF.

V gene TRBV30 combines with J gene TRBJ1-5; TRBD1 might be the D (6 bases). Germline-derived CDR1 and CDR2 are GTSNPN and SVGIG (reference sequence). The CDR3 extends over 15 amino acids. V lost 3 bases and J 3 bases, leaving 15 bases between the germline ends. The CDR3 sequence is CAWRLQGGINQPQHF. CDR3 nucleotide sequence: TGTGCCTGGAGGCTACAGGGAGGTATCAATCAGCCCCAGCATTTT.

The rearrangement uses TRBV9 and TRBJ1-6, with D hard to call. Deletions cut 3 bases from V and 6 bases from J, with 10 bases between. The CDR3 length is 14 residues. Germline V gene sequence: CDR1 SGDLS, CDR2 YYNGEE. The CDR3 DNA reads TGTGCCAGCAGCGCGCAGGTCTCTAATTCACCCCTCCACTTT. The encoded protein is CASSAQVSNSPLHF.

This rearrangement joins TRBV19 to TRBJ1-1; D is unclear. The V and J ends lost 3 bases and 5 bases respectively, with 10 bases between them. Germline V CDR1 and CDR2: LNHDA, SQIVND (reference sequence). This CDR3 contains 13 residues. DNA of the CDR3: TGTGCCAGTAGTATGGGTCGGGAGACTGAAGCTTTCTTT. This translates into CASSMGRETEAFF.

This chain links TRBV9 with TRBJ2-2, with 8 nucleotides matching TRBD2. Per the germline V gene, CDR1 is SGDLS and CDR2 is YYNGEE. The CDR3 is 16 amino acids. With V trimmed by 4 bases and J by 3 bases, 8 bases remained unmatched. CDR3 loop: CASSPRTSWDTGELFF. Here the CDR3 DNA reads TGTGCCAGCAGCCCTCGGACTAGCTGGGACACCGGGGAGCTGTTTTTT.

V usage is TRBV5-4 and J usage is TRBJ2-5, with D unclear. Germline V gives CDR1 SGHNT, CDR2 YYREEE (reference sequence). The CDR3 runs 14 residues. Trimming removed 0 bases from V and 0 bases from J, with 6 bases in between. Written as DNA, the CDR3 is TGTGCCAGCAGCTTGGACGGAAACCAAGAGACCCAGTACTTC. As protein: CASSLDGNQETQYF.

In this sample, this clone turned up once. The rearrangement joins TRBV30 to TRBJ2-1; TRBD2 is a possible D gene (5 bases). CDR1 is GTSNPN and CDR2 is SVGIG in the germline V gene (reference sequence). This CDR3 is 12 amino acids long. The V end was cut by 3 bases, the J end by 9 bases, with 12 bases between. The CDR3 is CAWRAEGGEQFF. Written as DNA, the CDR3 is TGTGCCTGGAGGGCAGAGGGTGGTGAGCAGTTCTTC.

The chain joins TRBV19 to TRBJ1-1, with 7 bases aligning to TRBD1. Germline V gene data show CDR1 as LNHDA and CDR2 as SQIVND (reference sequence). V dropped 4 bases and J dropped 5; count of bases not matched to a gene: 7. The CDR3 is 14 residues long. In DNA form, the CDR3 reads TGTGCCAGTAGTACCCGACAGGGTCGGACTGAAGCTTTCTTT. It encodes CASSTRQGRTEAFF. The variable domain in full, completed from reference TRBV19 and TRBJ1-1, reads DGGITQSPKYLFRKEGQNVTLSCEQNLNHDAMYWYRQDPGQGLRLIYYSQIVNDFQKGDIAEGYSVSREKKESFPLTVTSAQKNPTAFYLCASSTRQGRTEAFFGQGTRLTVV.

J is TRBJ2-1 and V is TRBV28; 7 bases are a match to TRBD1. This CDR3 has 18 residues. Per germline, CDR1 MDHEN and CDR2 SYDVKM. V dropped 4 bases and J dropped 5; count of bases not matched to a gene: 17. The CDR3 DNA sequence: TGTGCCAGCAGTTGGACAGGACGAACGTTTGGAGTTGACAATGAGCAGTTCTTC. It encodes CASSWTGRTFGVDNEQFF.

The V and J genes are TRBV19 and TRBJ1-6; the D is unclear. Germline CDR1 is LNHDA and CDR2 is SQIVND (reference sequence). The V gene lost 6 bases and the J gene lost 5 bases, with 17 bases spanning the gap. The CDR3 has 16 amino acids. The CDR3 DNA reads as TGTGCCAGTAGCCCGGGTGTAAAGGTTAATAATTCACCCCTCCACTTT. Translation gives CASSPGVKVNNSPLHF.

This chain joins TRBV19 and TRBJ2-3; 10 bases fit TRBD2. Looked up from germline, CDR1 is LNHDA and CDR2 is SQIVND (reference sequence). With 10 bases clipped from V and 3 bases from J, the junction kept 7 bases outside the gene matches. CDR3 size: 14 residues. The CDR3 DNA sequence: TGTGCCACAGCGGGGGGGCGGACGACAGATACGCAGTATTTT. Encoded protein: CATAGGRTTDTQYF.

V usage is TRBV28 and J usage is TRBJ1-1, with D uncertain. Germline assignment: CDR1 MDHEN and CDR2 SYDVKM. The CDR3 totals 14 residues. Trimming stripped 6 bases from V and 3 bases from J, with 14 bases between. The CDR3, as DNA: TGTGCCAGCAGGGCGGCAGGAGGTTACACTGAAGCTTTCTTT. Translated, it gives CASRAAGGYTEAFF.

CDR3 sequence: CASSHHTGGVETEAFF. The CDR3 region has the DNA TGTGCCAGCAGTCACCATACAGGGGGCGTCGAAACTGAAGCTTTCTTT. The genes are TRBV2 and TRBJ1-1, with 9 bases matching TRBD1. Germline trimming cut 5 bases from V and 5 bases from J; bases unmatched to any gene: 12. This CDR3 has 16 residues. CDR1 and CDR2 (germline): SNHLY, FYNNEI. Looking up the rest from reference TRBV2 and TRBJ1-1 gives the full variable domain: EPEVTQTPSHQVTQMGQEVILRCVPISNHLYFYWYRQILGQKVEFLVSFYNNEISEKSEIFDDQFSVERPDGSNFTLKIRSTKLEDSAMYFCASSHHTGGVETEAFFGQGTRLTVV.

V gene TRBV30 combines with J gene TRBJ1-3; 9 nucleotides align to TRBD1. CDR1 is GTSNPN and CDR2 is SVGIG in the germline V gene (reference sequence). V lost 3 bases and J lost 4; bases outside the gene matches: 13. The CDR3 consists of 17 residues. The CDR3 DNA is TGTGCCTGGAGCTCTGCCGGAAGGACAGGGGAAGGAAACACCATATATTTT. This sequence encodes CAWSSAGRTGEGNTIYF.

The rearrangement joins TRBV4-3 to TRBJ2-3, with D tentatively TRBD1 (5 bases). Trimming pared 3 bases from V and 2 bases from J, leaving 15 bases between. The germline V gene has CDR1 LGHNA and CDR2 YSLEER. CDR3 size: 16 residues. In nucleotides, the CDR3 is TGCGCCAGCAGCCAGTACCAGGGAAGTGACACAGATACGCAGTATTTT. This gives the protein CASSQYQGSDTDTQYF.

Here the CDR3 reads CASSIRDRVYNEQFF. CDR3 coding DNA: TGTGCCAGCAGTATCCGGGACAGGGTTTACAATGAGCAGTTCTTC. The chain has TRBV2 and TRBJ2-1; 9 bases are shared with TRBD1. V shed 5 bases and J 4 bases; nucleotides not matched to a gene: 6. In germline, CDR1 is SNHLY, CDR2 FYNNEI. The CDR3 runs to 15 residues.

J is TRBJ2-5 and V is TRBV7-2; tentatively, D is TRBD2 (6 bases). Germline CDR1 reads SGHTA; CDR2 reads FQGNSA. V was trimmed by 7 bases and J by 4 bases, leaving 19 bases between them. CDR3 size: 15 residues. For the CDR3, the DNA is TGTGCCAGCATCCCCCAAAGGAAGGGAGGAGAGACCCAGTACTTC. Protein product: CASIPQRKGGETQYF.

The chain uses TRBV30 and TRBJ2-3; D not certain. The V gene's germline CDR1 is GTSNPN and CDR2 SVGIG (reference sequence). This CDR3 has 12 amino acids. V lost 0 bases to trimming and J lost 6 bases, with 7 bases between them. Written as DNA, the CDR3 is TGTGCCTGGAGTGTACATTTGGATACGCAGTATTTT. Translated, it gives CAWSVHLDTQYF.

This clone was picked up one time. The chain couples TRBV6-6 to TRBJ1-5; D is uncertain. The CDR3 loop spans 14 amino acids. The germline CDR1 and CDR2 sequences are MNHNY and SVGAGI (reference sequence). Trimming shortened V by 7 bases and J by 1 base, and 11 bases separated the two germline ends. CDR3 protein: CASIPDASNQPQHF. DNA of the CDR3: TGTGCCAGCATCCCGGACGCGAGCAATCAGCCCCAGCATTTT.

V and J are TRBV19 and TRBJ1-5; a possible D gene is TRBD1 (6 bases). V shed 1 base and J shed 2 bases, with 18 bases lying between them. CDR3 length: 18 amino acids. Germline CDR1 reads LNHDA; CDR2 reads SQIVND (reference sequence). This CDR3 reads CASSIGYTGRIGNQPQHF. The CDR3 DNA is TGTGCCAGTAGTATAGGCTACACAGGGAGGATTGGCAATCAGCCCCAGCATTTT.

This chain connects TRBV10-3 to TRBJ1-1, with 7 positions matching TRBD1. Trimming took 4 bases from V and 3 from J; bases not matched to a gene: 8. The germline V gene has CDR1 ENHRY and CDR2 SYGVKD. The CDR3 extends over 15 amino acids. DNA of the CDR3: TGTGCCATCAGTGTATCGACAGGGTTGGACACTGAAGCTTTCTTT. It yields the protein CAISVSTGLDTEAFF.

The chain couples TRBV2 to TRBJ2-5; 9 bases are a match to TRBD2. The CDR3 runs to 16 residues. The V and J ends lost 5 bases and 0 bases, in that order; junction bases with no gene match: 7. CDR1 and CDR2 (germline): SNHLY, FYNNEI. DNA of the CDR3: TGTGCCAGCAGTCCATTAGCGGGGGAGTACCAAGAGACCCAGTACTTC. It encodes CASSPLAGEYQETQYF.

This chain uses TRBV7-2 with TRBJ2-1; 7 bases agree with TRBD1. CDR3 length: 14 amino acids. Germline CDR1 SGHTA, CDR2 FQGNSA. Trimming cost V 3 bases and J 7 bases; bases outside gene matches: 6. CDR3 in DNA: TGTGCCAGCAGCTTGGACAGGCCAGATAATGAGCAGTTCTTC. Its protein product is CASSLDRPDNEQFF.

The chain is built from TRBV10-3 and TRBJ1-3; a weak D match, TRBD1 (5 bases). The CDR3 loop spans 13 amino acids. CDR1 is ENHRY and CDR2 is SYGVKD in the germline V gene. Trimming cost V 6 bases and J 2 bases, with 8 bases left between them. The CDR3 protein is CAIRAGAGNTIYF. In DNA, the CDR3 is TGTGCCATCAGGGCGGGGGCTGGAAACACCATATATTTT.

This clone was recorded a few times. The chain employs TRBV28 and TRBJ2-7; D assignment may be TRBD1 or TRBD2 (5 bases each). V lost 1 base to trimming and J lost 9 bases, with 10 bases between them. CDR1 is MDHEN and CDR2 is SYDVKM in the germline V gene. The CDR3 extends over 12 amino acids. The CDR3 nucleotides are TGTGCCAGCAGTTTATTCGGGACGACGCAGTACTTC. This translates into CASSLFGTTQYF.

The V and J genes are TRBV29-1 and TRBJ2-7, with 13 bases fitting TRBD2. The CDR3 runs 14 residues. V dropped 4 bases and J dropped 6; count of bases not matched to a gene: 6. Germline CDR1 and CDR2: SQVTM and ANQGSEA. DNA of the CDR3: TGCAGCGTTGGACTAGCGGGGGGTCCCTCCGAGCAGTACTTC. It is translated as CSVGLAGGPSEQYF.